The source of this T cell receptor (beta chain) is a study of Graves' ophthalmopathy and Graves' hyperthyroidism. Overall study results and limits: Ophthalmopathy progression prediction by the model yielded a sensitivity of 60% to 71% and a specificity of 72.22%.

TCR beta CDR3 regions were amplified from RNA transcripts. HTBI primers were used in a first-round RT-PCR, which preceded a second-round multiplex PCR. TCRdb re-analysed the multiplex PCR reads in MiXCR, keeping a single row per CDR3 protein. Of roughly 220,000 distinct CDR3 sequences in the sample, 45% were seen once. Germline V gene data show CDR1 as LNHNV and CDR2 as YYDKDF (reference sequence). This CDR3 comprises 16 residues. Trimming removed 0 bases from V and 1 base from J, with 12 bases in between. A remark on this clonotype: Its antigen is undetermined.

Certain patients were not enrolled. These were patients with other autoimmune diseases, uncontrolled infections, pregnancy or lactation. Diagnosis used clinical symptoms, serum thyroxine, TRAb, thyroid ultrasound and orbital computed tomography. Sequencing was carried out using peripheral blood. This chain links TRBV15 with TRBJ2-5, with a tentative D call TRBD2 (6 bases). The TCR sequence derives from an adult man with Graves' ophthalmopathy. CDR3 sequence: CATSREPAGTQETQYF. The CDR3 nucleotides are TGTGCCACCAGCAGAGAACCAGCGGGTACCCAAGAGACCCAGTACTTC. Full variable domain (missing parts from reference TRBV15 and TRBJ2-5): DAMVIQNPRYQVTQFGKPVTLSCSQTLNHNVMYWYQQKSSQAPKLLFHYYDKDFNNEADTPDNFQSRRPNTSFCFLDIRSPGLGDTAMYLCATSREPAGTQETQYFGPGTRLLVL.